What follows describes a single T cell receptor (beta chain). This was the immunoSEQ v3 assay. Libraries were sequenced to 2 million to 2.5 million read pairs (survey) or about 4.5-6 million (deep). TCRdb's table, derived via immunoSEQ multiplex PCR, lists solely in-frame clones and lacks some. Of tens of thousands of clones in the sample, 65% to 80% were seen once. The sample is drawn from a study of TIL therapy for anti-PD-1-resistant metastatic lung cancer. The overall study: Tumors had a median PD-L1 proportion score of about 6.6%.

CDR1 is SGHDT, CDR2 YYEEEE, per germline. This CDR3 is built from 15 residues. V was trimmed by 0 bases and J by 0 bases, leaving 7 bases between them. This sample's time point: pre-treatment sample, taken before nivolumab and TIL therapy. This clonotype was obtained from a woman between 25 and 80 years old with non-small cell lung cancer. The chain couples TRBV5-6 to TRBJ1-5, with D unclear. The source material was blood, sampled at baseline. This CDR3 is CASSLVGNSNQPQHF. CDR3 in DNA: TGTGCCAGCAGCTTGGTCGGGAATAGCAATCAGCCCCAGCATTTT.